A selection of T cell receptor beta chains follows, all from one sample in a study of T cell repertoires and HLA-DP antigens. These receptors' antigens are unknown. Profiling relied on immunoSEQ multiplex PCR, and the TCRdb table lists in-frame clones only, not all of them. The table includes over 100,000 clones, about 91% detected once. Sequenced material: CD4+ T cells from PBMCs. The source is a woman under 30 in good health and CMV-seronegative. The CDR3 runs from the conserved cysteine through the conserved F or W.

length,V,J,CDR3
15,TRBV19,TRBJ2-7,CASRPRLAGENEQYF
11,TRBV11-2,TRBJ2-5,CASSLKETQYF
15,TRBV7-6,TRBJ2-1,CASSLEWVIVNEQFF
12,TRBV10-3,TRBJ2-7,CAISEDPGKQYF
15,TRBV5-6,TRBJ1-5,CASSLAGPGNQPQHF
15,TRBV9,TRBJ2-7,CASSVGLAGTYEQYF
14,TRBV28,TRBJ2-3,CASSLGSPRDTQYF
13,TRBV18,TRBJ1-2,CASSPDRDFGYTF
15,TRBV28,TRBJ1-2,CASSPRQGRGYGYTF
15,TRBV11-2,TRBJ2-3,CASSFQGTAGDTQYF
13,TRBV6-5,TRBJ1-4,CASSYSGFEKLFF
22,TRBV28,TRBJ1-5,CASSSKDRGRAQGSYSNQPQHF
15,TRBV27,TRBJ1-2,CASSPDRNRDHGYTF
15,TRBV15,TRBJ2-1,CATSSGGPAYNEQFF
18,TRBV28,TRBJ1-5,CASSSSGTGTFSNQPQHF
15,TRBV7-2,TRBJ2-2,CASSSQGENTGELFF
19,TRBV19,TRBJ2-1,CASSMSDRDYSGVINEQFF
15,TRBV18,TRBJ2-1,CASSPHGLAGPEQFF
15,TRBV6-5,TRBJ1-4,CASRRTGAVGEKLFF
17,TRBV5-1,TRBJ2-5,CASSFDGLAGLQETQYF
13,TRBV11-2,TRBJ2-5,CASSFGGRETQYF
14,TRBV9,TRBJ2-5,CASSVEIGRETQYF
12,TRBV11-2,TRBJ2-1,CASSLDFTEQFF
13,TRBV5-4,TRBJ2-5,CASSRLLQETQYF
13,TRBV6-6,TRBJ1-5,CASSRQGGQPQHF
14,TRBV6-1,TRBJ2-2,CASISSTYTGELFF
11,TRBV28,TRBJ2-5,CASRIQKTQYF
14,TRBV19,TRBJ1-2,CASSLTGGNYGYTF
14,TRBV7-2,TRBJ1-5,CASSVGGSEQPQHF
15,TRBV14,TRBJ1-1,CASSQRGIQRTEAFF
14,TRBV6-1,TRBJ2-3,CASTWWRGTDTQYF
13,TRBV27,TRBJ1-1,CASRLAPNTEAFF
13,TRBV9,TRBJ2-5,CASSVGLQETQYF
14,TRBV19,TRBJ2-1,CASSTSGGAYEQFF
16,TRBV28,TRBJ2-7,CASSLLRGLAGDEQYF
12,TRBV23-1,TRBJ1-2,CASSQSSYGYTF
16,TRBV7-2,TRBJ2-5,CASSLRGLAGVGTQYF
15,TRBV6-1,TRBJ2-1,CASSEGGPTYNEQFF
17,TRBV5-6,TRBJ2-5,CASSLGGTGAFQETQYF
12,TRBV29-1,TRBJ2-1,CSVVRTGNEQFF
13,TRBV4-1,TRBJ2-5,CASSQWGRETQYF
15,TRBV15,TRBJ2-6,CATSRDLSGANVLTF
13,TRBV11-3,TRBJ2-2,CASSPRGVGELFF
13,TRBV5-5,TRBJ2-3,CASSLSTPDTQYF
12,TRBV29-1,TRBJ2-1,CSVGPTYNEQFF
14,TRBV29-1,TRBJ2-2,CSVDSGTNTGELFF
13,TRBV6-1,TRBJ1-2,CASSPGSAYGYTF
13,TRBV28,TRBJ2-5,CASSLSGVETQYF
19,TRBV27,TRBJ1-1,CASSLSRVRAVRSTPEAFF
15,TRBV5-5,TRBJ2-1,CASSLASSGGNEQFF
16,TRBV7-2,TRBJ2-3,CASSFTGQGARDTQYF
14,TRBV11-2,TRBJ2-1,CASSLVGQRLWQFF
18,TRBV14,TRBJ2-1,CASSRIPGTGLPGNEQFF
13,TRBV27,TRBJ2-7,CASSPNRYGFQYF
11,TRBV5-1,TRBJ2-5,CASRTLETQYF
14,TRBV27,TRBJ1-3,CASSATWAGNTIYF
16,TRBV28,TRBJ1-5,CASSPSGGLGNQPQHF
15,TRBV7-2,TRBJ2-1,CASSPEGASYNEQFF
15,TRBV7-6,TRBJ2-2,CASSLGRAGTGELFF